This T cell receptor beta chain was recovered during a study of T cell repertoires in ileal Crohn's disease. Looking at the study overall: About half of patients got postoperative therapy: roughly 12 thiopurines, 18 anti-TNF.

Some clones are missing from TCRdb's copy, which holds only in-frame ones; the method was immunoSEQ multiplex PCR. The sample lists fewer than 7,500 clones, about two thirds occurring once. Described time point: proximal margin of the surgical specimen (macroscopically non-inflamed). CDR3 length: 13 residues. J gave up 2 bases and V 3 bases, and 1 base lay outside the gene matches. Germline V gene data show CDR1 as SEHNR and CDR2 as FQNEAQ (reference sequence). This chain links TRBV7-9 with TRBJ2-7, with TRBD1 matching over 7 bases. This clonotype was obtained from an adult with Crohn's disease. The source material was ileal tissue. CDR3 nucleotide sequence: TGTGCCAGCAGCTTCCAGGGGGCCTACGAGCAGTACTTC. This gives the protein CASSFQGAYEQYF.